Only a few counts were recorded for the clone carrying this T cell receptor (beta chain). The antigen is unknown. The sample belongs to a study of STAT5B mutations in CD4+ large granular lymphocyte leukemia. The study, taken as a whole, reports: CD4-sorted patient repertoires seemed more clonal than healthy CD4+ repertoires.

Only in-frame clones appear in the TCRdb table, and some are missing; sequencing was by immunoSEQ multiplex PCR. The top ten clones hold over 2.5% of a sample with fewer than 40,000 clones, 78% of them seen once. V lost 0 bases and J 6 bases, leaving 8 bases between the germline ends. The CDR3 has 13 residues. Germline lookup yields CDR1 GTSNPN and CDR2 SVGIG (reference sequence). The sample taken for sequencing was CD4+ T cells from blood buffy coats. The sequence came from a human donor in good health. This chain connects TRBV30 to TRBJ2-2; D is unresolved. CDR3: CAWSVQRPGELFF. The CDR3 DNA sequence: TGTGCCTGGAGTGTACAGCGCCCCGGGGAGCTGTTTTTT.